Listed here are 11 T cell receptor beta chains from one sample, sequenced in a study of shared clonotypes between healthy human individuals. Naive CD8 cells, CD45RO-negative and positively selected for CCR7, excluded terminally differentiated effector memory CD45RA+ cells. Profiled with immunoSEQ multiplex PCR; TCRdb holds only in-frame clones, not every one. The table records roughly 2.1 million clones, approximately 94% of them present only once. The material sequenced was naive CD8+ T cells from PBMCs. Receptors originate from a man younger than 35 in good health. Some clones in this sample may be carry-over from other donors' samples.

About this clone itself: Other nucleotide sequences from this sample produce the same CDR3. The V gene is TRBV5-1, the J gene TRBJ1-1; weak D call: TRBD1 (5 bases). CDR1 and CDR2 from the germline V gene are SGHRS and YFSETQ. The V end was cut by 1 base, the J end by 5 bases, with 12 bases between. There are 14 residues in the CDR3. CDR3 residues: CASSLSGRGTEAFF. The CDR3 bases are TGCGCCAGCAGCTTGTCAGGGCGGGGGACTGAAGCTTTCTTT.

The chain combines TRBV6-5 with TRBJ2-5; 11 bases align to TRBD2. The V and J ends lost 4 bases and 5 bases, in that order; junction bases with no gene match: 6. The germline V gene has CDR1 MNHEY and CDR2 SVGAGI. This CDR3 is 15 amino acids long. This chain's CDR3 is CASSLTSGSWETQYF. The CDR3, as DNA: TGTGCCAGCAGTTTAACTAGCGGGAGCTGGGAGACCCAGTACTTC.

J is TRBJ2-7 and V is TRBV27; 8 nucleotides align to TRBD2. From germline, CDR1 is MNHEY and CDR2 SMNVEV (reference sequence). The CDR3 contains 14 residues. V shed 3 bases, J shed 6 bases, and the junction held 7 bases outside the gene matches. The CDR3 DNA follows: TGTGCCAGCAGTTTGTCCGGCGGGAGGAGCGAGCAGTACTTC. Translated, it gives CASSLSGGRSEQYF.

The CDR3 DNA reads as TGTGCCAGCAGTCACAAGTGGTCCGACCGCCCGAACCTTAATAGCAATCAGCCCCAGCATTTT. This translates into CASSHKWSDRPNLNSNQPQHF. This chain joins TRBV7-3 and TRBJ1-5; D uncertain. Germline CDR1 SGHTA, CDR2 FQGTGA. CDR3 length: 21 residues. Trimming took off 6 bases at V and 0 bases at J, with 30 bases between the two ends.

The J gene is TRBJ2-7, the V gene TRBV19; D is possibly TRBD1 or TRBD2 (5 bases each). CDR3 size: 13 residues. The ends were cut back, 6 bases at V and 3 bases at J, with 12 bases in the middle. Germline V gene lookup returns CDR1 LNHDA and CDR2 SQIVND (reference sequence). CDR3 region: CASSGDRNYEQYF. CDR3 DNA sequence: TGTGCCAGTAGCGGGGACCGAAACTACGAGCAGTACTTC.

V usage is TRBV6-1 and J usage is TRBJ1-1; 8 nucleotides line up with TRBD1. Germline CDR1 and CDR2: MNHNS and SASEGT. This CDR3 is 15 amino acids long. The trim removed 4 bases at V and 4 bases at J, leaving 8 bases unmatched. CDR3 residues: CASSGLRGQGTEAFF. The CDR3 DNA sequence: TGTGCCAGCAGTGGACTCAGGGGGCAGGGCACTGAAGCTTTCTTT.

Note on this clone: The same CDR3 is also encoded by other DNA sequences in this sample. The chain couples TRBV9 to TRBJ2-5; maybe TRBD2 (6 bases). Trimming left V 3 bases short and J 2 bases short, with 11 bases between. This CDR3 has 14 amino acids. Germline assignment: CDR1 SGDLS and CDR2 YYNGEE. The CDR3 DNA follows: TGTGCCAGCAGCGGTAGCGGAACGCAAGAGACCCAGTACTTC. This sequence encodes CASSGSGTQETQYF. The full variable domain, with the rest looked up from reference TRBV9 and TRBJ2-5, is DSGVTQTPKHLITATGQRVTLRCSPRSGDLSVYWYQQSLDQGLQFLIQYYNGEERAKGNILERFSAQQFPDLHSELNLSSLELGDSALYFCASSGSGTQETQYFGPGTRLLVL.

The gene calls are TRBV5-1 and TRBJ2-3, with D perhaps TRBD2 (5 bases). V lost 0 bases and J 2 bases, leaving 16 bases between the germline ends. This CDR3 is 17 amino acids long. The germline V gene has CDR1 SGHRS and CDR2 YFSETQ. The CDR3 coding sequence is TGCGCCAGCAGCTTGGAGTTTCCGGCTAGCTTCACAGATACGCAGTATTTT. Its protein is CASSLEFPASFTDTQYF.

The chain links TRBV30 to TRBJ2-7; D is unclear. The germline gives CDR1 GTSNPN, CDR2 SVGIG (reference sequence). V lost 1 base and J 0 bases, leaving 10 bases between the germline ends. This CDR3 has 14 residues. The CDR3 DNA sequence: TGTGCCTGGAGTGATCGGTTCAGCTCCTACGAGCAGTACTTC. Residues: CAWSDRFSSYEQYF.

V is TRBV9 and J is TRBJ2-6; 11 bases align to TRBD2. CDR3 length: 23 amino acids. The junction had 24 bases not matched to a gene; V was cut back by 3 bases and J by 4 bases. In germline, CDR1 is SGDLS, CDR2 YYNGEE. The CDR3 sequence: CASSASLREPTSGRDPGANVLTF. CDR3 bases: TGTGCCAGCAGCGCCTCCCTAAGGGAACCTACTAGCGGGAGAGACCCCGGGGCCAACGTCCTGACTTTC.

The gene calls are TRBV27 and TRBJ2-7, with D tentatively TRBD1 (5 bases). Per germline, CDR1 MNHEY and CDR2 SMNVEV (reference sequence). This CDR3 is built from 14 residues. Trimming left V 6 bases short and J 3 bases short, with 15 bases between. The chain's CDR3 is CASRQGRENYEQYF. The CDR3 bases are TGTGCCAGCAGGCAGGGCCGAGAAAACTACGAGCAGTACTTC.